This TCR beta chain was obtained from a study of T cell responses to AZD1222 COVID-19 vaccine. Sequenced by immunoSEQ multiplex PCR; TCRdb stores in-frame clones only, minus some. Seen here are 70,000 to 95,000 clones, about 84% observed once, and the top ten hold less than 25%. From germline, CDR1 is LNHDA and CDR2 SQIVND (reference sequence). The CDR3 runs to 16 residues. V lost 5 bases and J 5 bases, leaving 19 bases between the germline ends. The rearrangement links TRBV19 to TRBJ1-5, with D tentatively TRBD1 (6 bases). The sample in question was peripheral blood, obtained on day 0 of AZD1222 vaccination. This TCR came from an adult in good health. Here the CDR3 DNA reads TGTGCCAGTAGTCCCCAGGGCAGGGGATTCGATCAGCCCCAGCATTTT. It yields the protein CASSPQGRGFDQPQHF.